Listed below are T cell receptor beta chains from one sample, sequenced in a study of a mutant IDH1 vaccine in newly diagnosed glioma. These receptors are not linked to any known antigen. Sequencing was performed with immunoSEQ multiplex PCR; in TCRdb, only in-frame clones are kept and a portion is missing. The table lists some 22,000 clones, 70% to 85% of them singletons. The material sequenced was PBMCs, taken from a glioma patient whose treatment included an IDH1 peptide vaccine. The origin of the receptors is a man aged 40-49 years with glioma. Each CDR3 is given without its conserved first and last residue.

cdr3_length: 9
v_call: TRBV30
cdr3_aa: AWSHLTEAF

cdr3_length: 14
v_call: TRBV14
cdr3_aa: ASSQDGRRSYNEQF

cdr3_length: 13
v_call: TRBV27
cdr3_aa: ASSFVGGPNHEQY

cdr3_length: 14
v_call: TRBV21-1
cdr3_aa: ASSKGATGATIGQF

cdr3_length: 11
v_call: TRBV6-5
cdr3_aa: ASSYSGDRSEV

cdr3_length: 12
v_call: TRBV15
cdr3_aa: ATSPRDRGYGYT

cdr3_length: 13
v_call: TRBV25-1
cdr3_aa: ASSDTGGAYNEQF

cdr3_length: 13
v_call: TRBV18
cdr3_aa: ASSLRTGGVQPQH

cdr3_length: 14
v_call: TRBV9
cdr3_aa: ASSVWGEAGTGELF

cdr3_length: 14
v_call: TRBV18
cdr3_aa: ASSPPWPTPNQPQH

cdr3_length: 15
v_call: TRBV18
cdr3_aa: ASSPPGQARMNTEAF

cdr3_length: 13
v_call: TRBV15
cdr3_aa: ATSRDRKVRDTQY

cdr3_length: 17
v_call: TRBV5-4
cdr3_aa: ASTSKGLAGVKSYNEQF

cdr3_length: 14
v_call: TRBV19
cdr3_aa: ASSPGGLAASYEQY

cdr3_length: 12
v_call: TRBV2
cdr3_aa: ASSETGGLDEQF

cdr3_length: 13
v_call: TRBV5-1
cdr3_aa: ASSPQGARFGEQY

cdr3_length: 9
v_call: TRBV28
cdr3_aa: ASSLTRGYT

cdr3_length: 13
v_call: TRBV11-2
cdr3_aa: ASTLYQGAYYEQY

cdr3_length: 11
v_call: TRBV7-9
cdr3_aa: ASSPRGPYEQY

cdr3_length: 12
v_call: TRBV25-1
cdr3_aa: ASSEPPGRGRLV

cdr3_length: 12
v_call: TRBV2
cdr3_aa: ASSDRGVGYGYT

cdr3_length: 12
v_call: TRBV6-1
cdr3_aa: ASSDGRAHGELF

cdr3_length: 10
v_call: TRBV7-9
cdr3_aa: ASSSTSGSSY

cdr3_length: 15
v_call: TRBV18
cdr3_aa: ASSPRGTRSSGNTIY

cdr3_length: 15
v_call: TRBV18
cdr3_aa: ASSLSDRGRGTDTQY

cdr3_length: 13
v_call: TRBV18
cdr3_aa: ASSLPGTGDYGYT

cdr3_length: 16
v_call: TRBV5-6
cdr3_aa: ASSSTGTGRYSNQPQH

cdr3_length: 13
v_call: TRBV6-1
cdr3_aa: ASSDGPPGNQPQH

cdr3_length: 17
v_call: TRBV4-1
cdr3_aa: ASSQGWTAQRKNTGELF

cdr3_length: 12
v_call: TRBV5-6
cdr3_aa: ASSLAGGAYEQY

cdr3_length: 15
v_call: TRBV10-1
cdr3_aa: ASSESTPGGPGNEQF

cdr3_length: 15
v_call: TRBV6-1
cdr3_aa: ASSERPPGYSGNTIY

cdr3_length: 12
v_call: TRBV6-6
cdr3_aa: ASSYGQTNTEAF

cdr3_length: 13
v_call: TRBV19
cdr3_aa: ASSMGPNRGYGYT

cdr3_length: 14
v_call: TRBV27
cdr3_aa: ASTPLRGFETDTQY

cdr3_length: 13
v_call: TRBV7-2
cdr3_aa: ASSLQPGSDTEAF

cdr3_length: 13
v_call: TRBV23-1
cdr3_aa: ASSQSVTAGGPQH

cdr3_length: 14
v_call: TRBV5-4
cdr3_aa: ASSPVPLSSYNEQF

cdr3_length: 15
v_call: TRBV6-1
cdr3_aa: ASSGETSSGPQETQY

cdr3_length: 12
v_call: TRBV5-6
cdr3_aa: ASQKDRSFNEQF

cdr3_length: 12
v_call: TRBV6-1
cdr3_aa: AAAVRANNQPQH

cdr3_length: 10
v_call: TRBV4-1
cdr3_aa: ASSQDQYGYT

cdr3_length: 10
v_call: TRBV19
cdr3_aa: ASIDSGNEQF

cdr3_length: 14
v_call: TRBV2
cdr3_aa: ASSLPLAGGLDTQY

cdr3_length: 12
v_call: TRBV10-3
cdr3_aa: AISLGLAQETQY

cdr3_length: 13
v_call: TRBV7-9
cdr3_aa: ASSLALGATDTQY

cdr3_length: 12
v_call: TRBV18
cdr3_aa: ASSPGGAITEAF